The clone carrying this TCR beta chain was detected only a few times. The source of the sample is a study of blood T cell repertoires in COVID-19. Study details: Material from acute and convalescent COVID-19 was sourced from the United States, Italy and Spain. T cells, B-cell-depleted T cells, or PBMCs provided the cDNA or gDNA that served as material.

Source study methods: Estimates of nucleated cell counts were drawn from the amplification of reference gene primers. The method was immunoSEQ multiplex PCR; TCRdb's version includes in-frame clones alone and lacks a portion of them. That table gives V, J and clone size, and the DNA gave D and trimming. Counted here are about 230,000 clones, 80% to 90% occurring once; the ten biggest clones make up 0.85% to 1%. V lost 0 bases, J lost 0 bases, and 6 bases lay in between. This CDR3 comprises 15 residues. CDR1 is SGHTA and CDR2 is FQGTGA in the germline V gene. The chain recombines TRBV7-3 with TRBJ2-1, with D possibly being TRBD1 (5 bases). The sequencing input was peripheral blood. The clonotype originates from a man in his forties or fifties with acute or convalescent COVID-19. Here the CDR3 reads CASSLTGASYNEQFF. As DNA, the CDR3 is TGTGCCAGCAGCTTAACAGGGGCCTCCTACAATGAGCAGTTCTTC. The variable domain in full, completed from reference TRBV7-3 and TRBJ2-1, reads GAGVSQTPSNKVTEKGKYVELRCDPISGHTALYWYRQSLGQGPEFLIYFQGTGAADDSGLPNDRFFAVRPEGSVSTLKIQRTERGDSAVYLCASSLTGASYNEQFFGPGTRLTVL.